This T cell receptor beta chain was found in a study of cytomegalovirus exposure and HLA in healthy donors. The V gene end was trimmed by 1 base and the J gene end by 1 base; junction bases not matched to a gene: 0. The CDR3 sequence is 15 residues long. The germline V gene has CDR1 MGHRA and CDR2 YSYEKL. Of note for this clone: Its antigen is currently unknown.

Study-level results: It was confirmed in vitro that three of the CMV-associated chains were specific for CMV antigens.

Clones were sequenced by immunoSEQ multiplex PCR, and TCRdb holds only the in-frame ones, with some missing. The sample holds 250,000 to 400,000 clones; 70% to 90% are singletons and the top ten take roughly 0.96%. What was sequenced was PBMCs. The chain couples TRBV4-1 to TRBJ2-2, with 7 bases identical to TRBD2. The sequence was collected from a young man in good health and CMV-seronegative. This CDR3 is CASSQAGGNTGELFF. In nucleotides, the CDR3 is TGCGCCAGCAGCCAAGCGGGGGGGAACACCGGGGAGCTGTTTTTT.